This TCR beta chain was profiled in a study of blood T cells in healthy people across ages. The study drew donors from healthy Caucasian individuals in Russia aged about 6 to 100. Total RNA amounts of at least 5 micrograms were extracted per sample. Looked up from germline, CDR1 is SGHKS and CDR2 is YYEKEE (reference sequence). The CDR3 covers 14 residues. V gave up 4 bases and J gave up 5 bases; unmatched junction bases: 7. Combining a sample-barcoded 5' primer with a J-beta primer mix, a second PCR ran for about 6 to 11 cycles. TCRdb analysed the 5' RACE reads with MiXCR anew, one entry per CDR3 protein. The sample carries 650,000 to 800,000 distinct CDR3 sequences, roughly 44% recorded once.

The chain uses TRBV5-5 and TRBJ1-1; 8 nucleotides match TRBD1. This clonotype originated in a man aged 60 to 69 in good health. Sequenced: blood. In DNA form, the CDR3 reads TGTGCCAGCAGCAACCGACAGGGGAGGACTGAAGCTTTCTTT. It yields the protein CASSNRQGRTEAFF.